This T cell receptor beta chain was identified in a study of shared clonotypes between healthy human individuals. Study-level results: Across subsets, estimated richness was generally greater for naive than for memory populations. Non-shared clonotypes had lower generation probabilities than clonotypes shared by all four sorted-subset donors. The small donor group covered limited genetic and exposure diversity.

Details on this clone: Its matching antigen is unknown.

The donors, healthy adults who were HIV-negative, had experienced no recent acute infections or vaccinations. Using immunoSEQ multiplex PCR, the repertoire was profiled, and TCRdb retains in-frame clones only, with some absent. The sample shows about 770,000 clones, just under 75% of them seen only once. The V and J ends lost 5 bases and 5 bases, in that order; junction bases with no gene match: 8. The CDR3 loop spans 14 amino acids. Germline V gene lookup returns CDR1 MNHNY and CDR2 SVGAGI (reference sequence). The chain is built from TRBV6-6 and TRBJ1-2, with 7 bases aligning to TRBD1. Sequencing was performed on memory CD4+ T cells sorted from blood. Subset denoted: CD45RA-negative fraction. The clonotype originates from a woman aged 30 to 39 in good health. In DNA, the CDR3 is TGTGCCAGCAGTGCCCCAGGGGGAGGGTATGGCTACACCTTC. Its protein is CASSAPGGGYGYTF.